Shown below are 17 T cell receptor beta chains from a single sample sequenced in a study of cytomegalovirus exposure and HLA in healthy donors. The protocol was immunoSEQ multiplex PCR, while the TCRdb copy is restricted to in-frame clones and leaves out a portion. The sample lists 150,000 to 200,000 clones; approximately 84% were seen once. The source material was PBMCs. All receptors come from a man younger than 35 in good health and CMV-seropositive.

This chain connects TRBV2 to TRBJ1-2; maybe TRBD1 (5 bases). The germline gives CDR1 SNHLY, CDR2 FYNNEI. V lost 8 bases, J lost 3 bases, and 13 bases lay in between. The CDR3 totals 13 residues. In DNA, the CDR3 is TGTGCCAGCCCGACGGAGGGGTACTATGGCTACACCTTC. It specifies CASPTEGYYGYTF.

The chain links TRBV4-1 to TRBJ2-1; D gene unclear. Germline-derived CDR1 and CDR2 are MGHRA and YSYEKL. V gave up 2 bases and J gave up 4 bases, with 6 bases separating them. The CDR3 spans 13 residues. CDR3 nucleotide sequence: TGCGCCAGCAGCCAAAATCATTACAATGAGCAGTTCTTC. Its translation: CASSQNHYNEQFF.

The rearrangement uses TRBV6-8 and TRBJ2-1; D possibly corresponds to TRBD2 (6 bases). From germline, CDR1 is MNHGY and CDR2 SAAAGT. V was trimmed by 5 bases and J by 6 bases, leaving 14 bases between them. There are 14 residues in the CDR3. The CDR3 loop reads CASSTRTGLNEQFF. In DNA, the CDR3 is TGTGCCAGCAGTACCAGGACGGGACTCAATGAGCAGTTCTTC.

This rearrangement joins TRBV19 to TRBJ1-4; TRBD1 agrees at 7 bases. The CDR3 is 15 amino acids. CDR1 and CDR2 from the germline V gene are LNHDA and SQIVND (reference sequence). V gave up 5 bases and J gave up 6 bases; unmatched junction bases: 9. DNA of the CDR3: TGTGCCAGTAGTCCAGCCGGGACAGCCGATGAAAAACTGTTTTTT. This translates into CASSPAGTADEKLFF.

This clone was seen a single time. The CDR3 here is CASTVGGTGYNEQFF. For the CDR3, the DNA is TGTGCCAGCACCGTTGGAGGGACAGGGTACAATGAGCAGTTCTTC. This chain uses TRBV28 with TRBJ2-1; 9 nucleotides align to TRBD1. Germline CDR1 and CDR2: MDHEN and SYDVKM. CDR3 length: 15 residues. V dropped 7 bases and J dropped 4; count of bases not matched to a gene: 8.

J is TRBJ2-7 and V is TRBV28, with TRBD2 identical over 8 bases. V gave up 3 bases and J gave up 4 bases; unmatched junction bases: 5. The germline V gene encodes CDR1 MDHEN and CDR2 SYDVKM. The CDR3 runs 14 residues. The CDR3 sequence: CASSLAVAGYEQYF. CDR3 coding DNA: TGTGCCAGCAGTTTGGCGGTAGCGGGATACGAGCAGTACTTC.

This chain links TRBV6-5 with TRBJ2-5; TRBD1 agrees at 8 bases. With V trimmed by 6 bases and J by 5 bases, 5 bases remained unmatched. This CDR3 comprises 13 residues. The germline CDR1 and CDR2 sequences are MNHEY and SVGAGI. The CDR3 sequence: CASSDRGTETQYF. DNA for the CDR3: TGTGCCAGCAGCGACAGGGGAACGGAGACCCAGTACTTC.

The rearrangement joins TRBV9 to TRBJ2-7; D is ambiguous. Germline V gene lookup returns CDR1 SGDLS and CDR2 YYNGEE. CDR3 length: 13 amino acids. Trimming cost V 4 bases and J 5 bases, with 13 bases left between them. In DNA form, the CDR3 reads TGTGCCAGCAGCCCCCCTATTGGAGACGAGCAGTACTTC. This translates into CASSPPIGDEQYF.

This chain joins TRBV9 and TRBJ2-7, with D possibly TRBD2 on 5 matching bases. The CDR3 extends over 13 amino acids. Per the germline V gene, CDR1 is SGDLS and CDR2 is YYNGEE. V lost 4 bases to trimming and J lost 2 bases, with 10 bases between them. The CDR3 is CASSRTGTYEQYF. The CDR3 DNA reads TGTGCCAGCAGCCGGACTGGGACCTACGAGCAGTACTTC.

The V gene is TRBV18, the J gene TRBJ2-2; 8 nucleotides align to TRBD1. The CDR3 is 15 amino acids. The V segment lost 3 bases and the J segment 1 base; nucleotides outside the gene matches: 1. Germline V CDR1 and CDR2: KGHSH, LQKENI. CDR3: CASSPGTGNTGELFF. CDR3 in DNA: TGTGCCAGCTCACCCGGGACAGGGAACACCGGGGAGCTGTTTTTT.

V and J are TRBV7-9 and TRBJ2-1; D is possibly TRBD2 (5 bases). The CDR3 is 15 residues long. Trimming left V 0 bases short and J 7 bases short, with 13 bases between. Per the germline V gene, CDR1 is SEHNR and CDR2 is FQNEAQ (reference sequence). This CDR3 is CASSLALDSGNEQFF. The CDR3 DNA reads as TGTGCCAGCAGCTTAGCGCTAGATTCGGGGAATGAGCAGTTCTTC.

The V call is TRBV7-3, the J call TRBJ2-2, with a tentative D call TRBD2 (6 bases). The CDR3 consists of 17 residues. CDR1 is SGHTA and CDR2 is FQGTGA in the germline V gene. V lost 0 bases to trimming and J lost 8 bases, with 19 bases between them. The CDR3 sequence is CASSLTGGQGGAGELFF. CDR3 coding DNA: TGTGCCAGCAGCTTAACGGGAGGACAAGGTGGCGCAGGGGAGCTGTTTTTT.

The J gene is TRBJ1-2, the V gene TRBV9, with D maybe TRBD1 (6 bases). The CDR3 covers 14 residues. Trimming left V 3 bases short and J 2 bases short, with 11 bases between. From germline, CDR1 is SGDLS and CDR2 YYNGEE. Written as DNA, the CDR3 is TGTGCCAGCAGCGCGGCAGGGGCCAACTATGGCTACACCTTC. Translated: CASSAAGANYGYTF. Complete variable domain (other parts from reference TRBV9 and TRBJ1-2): DSGVTQTPKHLITATGQRVTLRCSPRSGDLSVYWYQQSLDQGLQFLIQYYNGEERAKGNILERFSAQQFPDLHSELNLSSLELGDSALYFCASSAAGANYGYTFGSGTRLTVV.

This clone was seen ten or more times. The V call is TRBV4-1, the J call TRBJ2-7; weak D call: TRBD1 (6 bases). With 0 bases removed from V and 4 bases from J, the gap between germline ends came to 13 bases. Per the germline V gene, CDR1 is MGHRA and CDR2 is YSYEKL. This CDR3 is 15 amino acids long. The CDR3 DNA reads TGCGCCAGCAGCCAAGATCGCGGACAGCCGTACGAGCAGTACTTC. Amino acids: CASSQDRGQPYEQYF.

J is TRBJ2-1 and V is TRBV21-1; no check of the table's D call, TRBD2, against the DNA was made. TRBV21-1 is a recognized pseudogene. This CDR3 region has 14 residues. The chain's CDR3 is CASSKGGQPTPQFF. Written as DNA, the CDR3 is TGTGCCAGCAGCAAGGGAGGTCAACCGACCCCACAGTTCTTC.

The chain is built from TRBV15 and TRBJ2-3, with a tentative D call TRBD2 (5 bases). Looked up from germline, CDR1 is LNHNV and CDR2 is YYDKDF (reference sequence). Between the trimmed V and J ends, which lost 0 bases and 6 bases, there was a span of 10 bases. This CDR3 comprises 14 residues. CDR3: CATSRDGESDTQYF. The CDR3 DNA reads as TGTGCCACCAGCAGAGATGGGGAGTCGGATACGCAGTATTTT.

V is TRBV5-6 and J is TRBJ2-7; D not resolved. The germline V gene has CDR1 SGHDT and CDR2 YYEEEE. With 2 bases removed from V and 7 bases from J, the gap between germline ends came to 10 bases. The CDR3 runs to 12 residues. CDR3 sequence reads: CASSLLPREQYF. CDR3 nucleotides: TGTGCCAGCAGCTTATTGCCCAGGGAGCAGTACTTC.